This T cell receptor (beta chain) was captured by sequencing in a study of T cell responses to AZD1222 COVID-19 vaccine. Study-level results: Elevations in Spike-specific TCR breadth and depth followed administration of two AZD1222 doses. None of the repertoires were sampled until the peak T cell response had passed. The donor cohort was predominantly white British with a female majority, and clonal diversity may have been underestimated.

Clones were read by immunoSEQ multiplex PCR, and TCRdb kept only the in-frame ones, dropping some. The sample has 95,000 to 100,000 clones, around 85% seen once; the top ten hold 13% to 15%. Remarks on this clone: What it recognizes is unknown.

The CDR3 length is 15 residues. V lost 3 bases, J lost 5 bases, and 9 bases stayed unmatched. Germline V gene lookup returns CDR1 SGHRS and CDR2 YFSETQ. The V and J genes are TRBV5-1 and TRBJ2-3, with TRBD2 identical over 7 bases. Sequencing was performed on peripheral blood, taken 28 days after the second AZD1222 dose. The source is an adult who received the AZD1222 COVID-19 vaccine. The CDR3 DNA follows: TGCGCCAGCAGCTCAACTAGCGACCTTCGAGATACGCAGTATTTT. The encoded protein is CASSSTSDLRDTQYF.